This T cell receptor beta chain was identified in a study of blood T cells in healthy people across ages. Points from the study as a whole: Estimates of total diversity, which came from one million sequenced T cells, were considered to be underestimates.

Caucasian individuals from Russia who were healthy and aged about 6 to 90 acted as donors. Isolated PBMCs totaled at least 6.5 million in each sample. The amount of total RNA extracted per sample was at least 6 micrograms. The use of a sample-barcoded 5' primer and a J-beta primer mix characterized a second PCR of about 7 to 12 cycles. Via MiXCR, TCRdb re-called the 5' RACE reads, giving one row per CDR3 protein. The table includes about 1.6 million distinct CDR3 sequences, about 31% detected once. Of note for this clonotype: Its target is unknown.

V was trimmed by 7 bases and J by 0 bases, leaving 13 bases between them. Germline V lookup: CDR1 SNHLY, CDR2 FYNNEI. This CDR3 has 16 amino acids. Source material: blood. This TCR was recovered from a woman aged 25-40 years in good health. The chain is built from TRBV2 and TRBJ2-6; D possibly uses TRBD1 or TRBD2 (5 bases each). The CDR3 is CASTEGQSSGANVLTF. The CDR3 nucleotides are TGTGCCAGCACCGAGGGGCAGTCCTCTGGGGCCAACGTCCTGACTTTC.